Listed here is a single T cell receptor (beta chain). Its antigen is undetermined. The V segment lost 6 bases and the J segment 4 bases; nucleotides outside the gene matches: 9. Germline CDR1 reads LNHDA; CDR2 reads SQIVND (reference sequence). This CDR3 has 15 amino acids. Profiled with immunoSEQ multiplex PCR; TCRdb holds only in-frame clones, not every one. Of 150,000 to 200,000 clones listed, about 94% are singletons. The sample belongs to a study of T cell responses to AZD1222 COVID-19 vaccine. General observations from the study: Baseline seropositivity characterized only a handful of AZD1222 recipients.

The V and J genes are TRBV19 and TRBJ1-5; 7 bases match TRBD1. The sample in question was peripheral blood, obtained on day 0 of AZD1222 vaccination. The clonotype originates from an adult in good health. The CDR3 DNA reads as TGTGCCAGTAGCCCTCCGGGACAGTTAAATCAGCCCCAGCATTTT. It yields the protein CASSPPGQLNQPQHF. Together with reference TRBV19 and TRBJ1-5, the CDR3 gives the full variable domain: DGGITQSPKYLFRKEGQNVTLSCEQNLNHDAMYWYRQDPGQGLRLIYYSQIVNDFQKGDIAEGYSVSREKKESFPLTVTSAQKNPTAFYLCASSPPGQLNQPQHFGDGTRLSIL.